Sequencing of this T cell receptor (beta chain) was carried out in a study of radiotherapy plus CTLA-4 blockade in lung cancer. Background on the study: Objective responses were seen in 15% to 20% of patients, disease control in around 31%.

The assay was immunoSEQ multiplex PCR, and TCRdb's table has in-frame clones only and misses some. Seen here are tens of thousands of clones, around 77% observed once, and the top ten hold 2.9%. After removal of 0 bases from V and 9 bases from J, the junction contained 7 bases not matched to a gene. Germline CDR1 is SGHRS and CDR2 is YFSETQ. CDR3 size: 16 residues. Broader study findings: Early blood T cell clone changes and increased post-radiation serum interferon-beta were reportedly the strongest response predictors. Blood-borne expansion of tumor-derived TCR clones followed radiotherapy plus ipilimumab.

Those patients who had chemo-refractory metastatic non-small-cell lung cancer were given focal radiation along with CTLA-4 blockade through ipilimumab. This clone was observed a handful of times. The antigen remains undetermined. J is TRBJ2-1 and V is TRBV5-1, with 12 bases lining up with TRBD1. The TCR comes from a human donor with non-small cell lung cancer who had a complete response to radiotherapy plus ipilimumab. Sequences were derived from peripheral blood, sampled from a patient treated with radiotherapy plus ipilimumab. The CDR3 DNA reads TGCGCCAGCAGCTTGGGGGGACAGGGGGCGGCAGGTGAGCAGTTCTTC. Translation gives CASSLGGQGAAGEQFF.